A single sample gave rise to the 22 T cell receptor beta chains below, sequenced in a study of regulatory T cells in long-lasting Graves disease. Sample time point: newly diagnosed GD, antithyroid drugs for less than 3 months. PBMCs were the source of the RNA used for TCR sequencing. Arm-PCR of CDR3 regions and iRepertoire HTBI primers were used to build TCR beta libraries. TCRdb called the multiplex PCR reads again in MiXCR, with one record for every CDR3 protein. The sample has about 320,000 distinct CDR3 sequences; roughly 18% are singletons. The sequenced sample was peripheral blood mononuclear cells (PBMCs), obtained at new diagnosis, from a patient treated with antithyroid drugs. The receptors derive from a female donor with Graves disease.

This clonotype was counted many times. V is TRBV20-1 and J is TRBJ2-7; D not resolved. The CDR3 runs to 14 residues. Germline values: CDR1 DFQATT, CDR2 SNEGSKA (reference sequence). Trimming stripped 3 bases from V and 4 bases from J, with 16 bases between. The CDR3 here is CSASPVEPRYEQYF. CDR3 nucleotides: TGCAGTGCTAGTCCGGTAGAGCCTCGGTACGAGCAGTACTTC.

Many counts were recorded for this clonotype. The rearrangement uses TRBV5-4 and TRBJ1-6, with D perhaps TRBD1 (5 bases). Trimming cost V 3 bases and J 5 bases, with 12 bases left between them. CDR3 length: 15 residues. Germline lookup yields CDR1 SGHNT and CDR2 YYREEE (reference sequence). CDR3 nucleotide sequence: TGTGCCAGCAGCTCCGGAGACAGAAATAATTCACCCCTCCACTTT. Protein: CASSSGDRNNSPLHF.

This clonotype was seen many times. The chain is built from TRBV11-2 and TRBJ2-3; 9 bases agree with TRBD2. J lost 0 bases, V lost 3 bases, and 13 bases had no gene match. This CDR3 has 19 amino acids. Germline V gene sequence: CDR1 SGHAT, CDR2 FQNNGV. The CDR3 DNA is TGTGCCAGCAGCTTGGGCCGTTCAGTGGCGGGAGGGAGCACAGATACGCAGTATTTT. The encoded protein is CASSLGRSVAGGSTDTQYF.

The chain carries TRBV7-2 and TRBJ2-5, with TRBD2 identical over 11 bases. This CDR3 has 15 residues. Germline values: CDR1 SGHTA, CDR2 FQGNSA. The V and J ends lost 1 base and 5 bases, in that order; junction bases with no gene match: 3. The CDR3 DNA is TGTGCCAGCAGCTTAGGACTAGCGGGATCGGAGACCCAGTACTTC. Amino acid sequence: CASSLGLAGSETQYF.

In its sample, this clonotype was seen many times. The J gene is TRBJ1-4, the V gene TRBV19; D may be TRBD1 (6 bases). This CDR3 spans 13 amino acids. The V end was cut by 8 bases, the J end by 7 bases, with 14 bases between. Germline V lookup: CDR1 LNHDA, CDR2 SQIVND (reference sequence). CDR3 in amino acids: CASAREGGEKLFF. CDR3 coding DNA: TGTGCCAGTGCCCGGGAAGGGGGTGAAAAACTGTTTTTT.

In its sample, this clonotype was seen a few times. One end of the junction is discordant with germline, which a read error may explain. The V call is TRBV10-1, the J call TRBJ2-5; 8 positions agree with TRBD2. The J call may be faulty, since TRBJ2-1 better matches the DNA end. Germline CDR1 WNHNN, CDR2 SYGVQD (reference sequence). This CDR3 is 17 amino acids long. The CDR3 coding sequence is TGCGCCACCGCGACTAGCGTCCAGGAGGGCGCCTACAATAAGCAGTTCTTC. It codes for CATATSVQEGAYNKQFF.

This sequence joins TRBV2 and TRBJ1-1, with D uncertain. Deletions cut 1 base from V and 0 bases from J, with 9 bases between. Germline V gene data show CDR1 as SNHLY and CDR2 as FYNNEI. This CDR3 has 15 residues. CDR3 sequence reads: CASSEGLFMNTEAFF. Written as DNA, the CDR3 is TGTGCCAGCAGTGAAGGCCTCTTCATGAACACTGAAGCTTTCTTT.

This clonotype was detected ten times or more. The J gene is TRBJ1-2, the V gene TRBV10-3, with 7 positions matching TRBD1. The CDR3 sequence is 16 residues long. Per the germline V gene, CDR1 is ENHRY and CDR2 is SYGVKD. V dropped 2 bases and J dropped 6; count of bases not matched to a gene: 12. The CDR3: CAISEPIQGRGHGYTF. In DNA, the CDR3 is TGTGCCATCAGTGAGCCAATACAGGGAAGGGGGCATGGCTACACCTTC.

This clonotype has ten or more counts. This chain links TRBV6-1 with TRBJ2-1; D not certain. V shed 9 bases and J shed 5 bases, with 14 bases lying between them. This CDR3 spans 13 amino acids. Per germline, CDR1 MNHNS and CDR2 SASEGT. The CDR3 region is CASTSTDDNEQFF. The CDR3 nucleotides are TGTGCCAGTACCTCCACAGACGACAATGAGCAGTTCTTC.

With regard to this clonotype: A read error may be the cause here, since a much bigger clone is one base away. This chain links TRBV7-3 with TRBJ2-3; the D is unclear. CDR1 is SGHTA and CDR2 is FQGTGA in the germline V gene. The CDR3 sequence is 13 residues long. CDR3 in amino acids: CASSSFSTDTRYF. CDR3 in DNA: TGTGCCAGCAGCTCTTTTAGCACAGATACGCGGTATTTT.

This clonotype was seen only a few times. The V gene is TRBV24-1, the J gene TRBJ2-3, with 12 bases identical to TRBD2. This CDR3 is built from 17 residues. The V gene's germline CDR1 is KGHDR and CDR2 SFDVKD. V gave up 3 bases and J gave up 6 bases; unmatched junction bases: 9. The CDR3 sequence: CATSDPGLAGRVDTQYF. In DNA form, the CDR3 reads TGTGCCACCAGTGATCCCGGACTAGCGGGACGGGTCGATACGCAGTATTTT.

Many counts were recorded for this clonotype. This chain joins TRBV6-4 and TRBJ2-1, with 12 bases identical to TRBD2. Per germline, CDR1 MRHNA and CDR2 SNTAGT. The CDR3 runs 15 residues. Trimming at V came to 2 bases and at J to 6 bases, leaving 2 bases not matched to a gene. The CDR3 is CASSDPTSGSNEQFF. The CDR3 DNA is TGTGCCAGCAGTGACCCGACTAGCGGGAGCAATGAGCAGTTCTTC.

Note on this clonotype: A clone one base away is much larger, so this may be a read error. The chain combines TRBV19 with TRBJ2-3; TRBD1 matches at 10 bases. Germline V gene sequence: CDR1 LNHDA, CDR2 SQIVND (reference sequence). This CDR3 has 15 amino acids. With 4 bases clipped from V and 4 bases from J, the junction kept 5 bases outside the gene matches. CDR3 amino acids: CASSTETGGADTQYF. For the CDR3, the DNA is TGTGCCAGTAGTACGGAGACAGGGGGCGCAGATACGCAGTATTTT.

This chain connects TRBV9 to TRBJ1-2; TRBD1 is a possible D gene (5 bases). V shed 0 bases and J shed 4 bases, with 10 bases lying between them. Per germline, CDR1 SGDLS and CDR2 YYNGEE. This CDR3 contains 14 residues. The CDR3 here is CASSVGEGSYGYTF. CDR3 DNA: TGTGCCAGCAGCGTAGGAGAGGGGAGCTATGGCTACACCTTC.

This clonotype was recorded at least ten times. The chain combines TRBV27 with TRBJ1-4, with 10 bases matching TRBD1. V was clipped by 6 bases and J by 1 base; unmatched bases: 2. The CDR3 spans 15 residues. Germline lookup yields CDR1 MNHEY and CDR2 SMNVEV (reference sequence). CDR3 coding DNA: TGTGCCAGCAGCTGGACAGGGGGAACTAATGAAAAACTGTTTTTT. Its protein product is CASSWTGGTNEKLFF.

Points on this clonotype: Since a much larger clone is just one base distant, this may be a read error. V usage is TRBV19 and J usage is TRBJ2-3; 11 bases agree with TRBD2. The tail of the sequence fits TRBJ2-7 better, so the J call may be wrong. Germline V gives CDR1 LNHDA, CDR2 SQIVND (reference sequence). This CDR3 region has 20 residues. The CDR3 DNA sequence: TGTGCCAGTAGTACATACCGGGACAGGGAAGTAGCGGGAGGGCCAAGTGAGCAGTACTTC. Translation gives CASSTYRDREVAGGPSEQYF.

This clonotype appeared many times. The V gene is TRBV20-1, the J gene TRBJ2-7, with TRBD2 matching 7 bases. There are 12 residues in the CDR3. Per germline, CDR1 DFQATT and CDR2 SNEGSKA (reference sequence). The V and J ends lost 6 bases and 5 bases, in that order; junction bases with no gene match: 7. The CDR3 loop is CSAPMGGDEQYF. The DNA for the CDR3 is TGCAGTGCCCCAATGGGGGGGGACGAGCAGTACTTC.

This clonotype has at least ten counts. The chain is built from TRBV27 and TRBJ2-7; D possibly matches TRBD1 or TRBD2 (5 bases each). V lost 4 bases and J lost 4, with 11 bases in between. This CDR3 contains 13 residues. In germline, CDR1 is MNHEY, CDR2 SMNVEV (reference sequence). CDR3 sequence reads: CASSYSGPYEQYF. CDR3 nucleotides: TGTGCCAGCAGTTACTCGGGGCCTTACGAGCAGTACTTC.

In this sample, this clonotype turned up once. V is TRBV14 and J is TRBJ2-3; TRBD2 matches at 8 bases. CDR1 is SGHDN, CDR2 FVKESK, per germline. The V gene end was trimmed by 5 bases and the J gene end by 7 bases; junction bases not matched to a gene: 11. The length of the CDR3 is 15 residues. In DNA, the CDR3 is TGTGCCAGCAGCTACGGGGGGGGAGGGCCACATACGCAGTATTTT. This translates into CASSYGGGGPHTQYF.

This clonotype was counted a few times. The rearrangement links TRBV20-1 to TRBJ2-7; 8 bases are shared with TRBD1. Germline CDR1 is DFQATT and CDR2 is SNEGSKA (reference sequence). The junction had 2 bases not matched to a gene; V was cut back by 1 base and J by 3 bases. The CDR3 is made up of 13 amino acids. CDR3 sequence reads: CSARGGQDYEQYF. The DNA for the CDR3 is TGCAGTGCTAGAGGGGGACAGGACTACGAGCAGTACTTC.

This clonotype was recorded a few times. V is TRBV11-2 and J is TRBJ2-2; 7 bases fit TRBD1. The CDR3 has 16 amino acids. Trimming removed 5 bases from V and 2 bases from J; junction bases left unmatched: 8. Germline CDR1 SGHAT, CDR2 FQNNGV. In DNA form, the CDR3 reads TGTGCCAGCAGCCCAAGGGGGCAGCCAAACACCGGGGAGCTGTTTTTT. Amino acids: CASSPRGQPNTGELFF.

Only one count was recorded for this clonotype. It differs at one base from a far larger clone, so likely a read error. The CDR3 protein is CASSLGGIGPNIQYF. The CDR3 nucleotides read TGTGCCAGCAGTTTAGGCGGGATCGGCCCAAACATTCAGTACTTC. This chain uses TRBV27 with TRBJ2-1, with D perhaps TRBD2 (6 bases). The J call may be wrong; the DNA end is better matched by TRBJ2-4. CDR3 length: 15 amino acids. Germline V gene data show CDR1 as MNHEY and CDR2 as SMNVEV (reference sequence).